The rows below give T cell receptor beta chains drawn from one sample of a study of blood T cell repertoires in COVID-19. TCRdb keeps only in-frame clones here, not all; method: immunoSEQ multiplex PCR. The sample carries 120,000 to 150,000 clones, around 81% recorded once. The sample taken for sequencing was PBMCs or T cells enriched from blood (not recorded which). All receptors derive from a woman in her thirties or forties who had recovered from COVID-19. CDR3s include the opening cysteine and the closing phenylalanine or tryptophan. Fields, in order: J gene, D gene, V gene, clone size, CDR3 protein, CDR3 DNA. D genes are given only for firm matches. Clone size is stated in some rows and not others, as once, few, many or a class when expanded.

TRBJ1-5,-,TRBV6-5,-,CASSYQANQPQHF,TGTGCCAGCAGTTACCAAGCTAATCAGCCCCAGCATTTT
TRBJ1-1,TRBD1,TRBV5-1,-,CASSSEQGADTEAFF,TGCGCCAGCAGCTCCGAACAGGGGGCTGATACTGAAGCTTTCTTT
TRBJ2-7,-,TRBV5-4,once,CASSFQVSYEQYF,-
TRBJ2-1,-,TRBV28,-,CASSLAGIFSYNEQFF,TGTGCCAGCAGTTTAGCGGGGATCTTCTCCTACAATGAGCAGTTCTTC
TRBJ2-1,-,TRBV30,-,CAWRKDLAGEQFF,TGTGCCTGGAGAAAAGATCTAGCTGGAGAGCAGTTCTTC
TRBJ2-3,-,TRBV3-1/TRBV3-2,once,CASSPGDSFSTDTQYF,TGTGCCAGCAGTCCTGGGGACTCCTTTAGCACAGATACGCAGTATTTT
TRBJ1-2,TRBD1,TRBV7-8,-,CASSPQGAEGYTF,TGTGCCAGCAGCCCACAGGGGGCGGAGGGCTACACCTTC
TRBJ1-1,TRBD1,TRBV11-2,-,CASSLGYRGPLRTEAFF,TGTGCCAGCAGCTTAGGTTACAGGGGGCCACTGAGGACTGAAGCTTTCTTT
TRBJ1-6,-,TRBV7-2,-,CASSLVRGTNSPLHF,TGTGCCAGCAGCTTAGTCCGGGGGACTAATTCACCCCTCCACTTT
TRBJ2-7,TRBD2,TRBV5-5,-,CASSLAGGPYEQYF,TGTGCCAGCAGCCTAGCGGGAGGACCTTACGAGCAGTACTTC
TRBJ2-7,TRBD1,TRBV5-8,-,CASSFGTGVHEQYF,TGTGCCAGCAGCTTCGGGACAGGGGTCCACGAGCAGTACTTC
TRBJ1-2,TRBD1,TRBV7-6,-,CASSYSFAGTEYGYTF,TGTGCCAGCAGCTATTCCTTCGCCGGGACAGAGTATGGCTACACCTTC
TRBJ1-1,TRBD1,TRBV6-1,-,CASSEDRLNTEAFF,TGTGCCAGCAGTGAGGACAGGTTGAACACTGAAGCTTTCTTT
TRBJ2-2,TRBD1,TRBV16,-,CASGTGVTGELFF,TGTGCCAGCGGGACAGGGGTCACCGGGGAGCTGTTTTTT
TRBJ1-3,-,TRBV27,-,CASSSLQGMAGNTIYF,TGTGCCAGCAGTTCGTTACAGGGAATGGCCGGAAACACCATATATTTT
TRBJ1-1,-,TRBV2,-,CAIGGRSTEAFF,TGTGCCATCGGGGGTAGGAGCACTGAAGCTTTCTTT
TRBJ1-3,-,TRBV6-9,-,CASIYLKRQLGNTIYF,TGTGCCAGCATTTACCTCAAGAGGCAGCTTGGAAACACCATATATTTT
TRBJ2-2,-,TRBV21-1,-,CASSPDREGTGELFF,TGTGCCAGCAGCCCGGACAGGGAGGGCACCGGGGAGCTGTTTTTT